This T cell receptor (beta chain) was sequenced for a study of tumor and adjacent non-tumor tissue in lung cancer. Study information: Aged about 31 to 80 years, patients included 10 men and about 5 women with stage I to III disease. General study points: Top 100 clones took a larger repertoire share in normal lung.

On this clonotype: Its antigen is as yet unknown.

CDR1 is SGHAT, CDR2 FQNNGV, per germline. The CDR3 is made up of 15 amino acids. V was clipped by 5 bases and J by 2 bases, with 13 bases between them. TCRbeta libraries were built with three rounds of nested PCR, modified from ARM-PCR. TCRdb redid the calling of the multiplex PCR reads with MiXCR, one entry per CDR3 protein. The sample shows 100,000 or so distinct CDR3 sequences, 65% of them seen only once. No cell sorting was done before RNA was extracted from the tissue. Distant lung tissue was collected more than 3 cm away from the tumor edge. Donors were chemotherapy-naive, newly diagnosed lung cancer surgical patients in China, August–November 2014.

The receptor was derived from a man younger than 40 with non-small cell lung cancer. The sample consisted of distant non-tumor lung tissue. This chain joins TRBV11-2 and TRBJ1-3; D remains ambiguous. Here the CDR3 reads CASSLAPGAGNTIYF. Here the CDR3 DNA reads TGTGCCAGCAGCCTAGCCCCAGGTGCTGGAAACACCATATATTTT.